The 28 T cell receptor beta chains below were found in one sample sequenced in a study of cytomegalovirus exposure and HLA in healthy donors. Produced via immunoSEQ multiplex PCR; TCRdb's table is partial and in-frame only. In the table there are some 130,000 clones, approximately 82% of which are singletons. Sequences were obtained from PBMCs. The receptors stem from a man aged 25 to 40 in good health and CMV-seropositive.

V gene TRBV4-1 combines with J gene TRBJ2-2; D is possibly TRBD1 (6 bases). Germline-derived CDR1 and CDR2 are MGHRA and YSYEKL. Trimming removed 4 bases from V and 7 bases from J, with 16 bases in between. The CDR3 sequence is 15 residues long. Written as DNA, the CDR3 is TGCGCCAGCAGCCTCGAACAGGGCCCGAGCGGGGAGCTGTTTTTT. It translates to CASSLEQGPSGELFF.

The J gene is TRBJ2-1, the V gene TRBV7-2, with 13 nucleotides matching TRBD2. V shed 5 bases, J shed 12 bases, and the junction held 10 bases outside the gene matches. Germline V CDR1 and CDR2: SGHTA, FQGNSA. This CDR3 has 15 amino acids. The CDR3 DNA is TGTGCCAGCAGCCCCGGGACTAGCGGGACTGGTACGCAGTTCTTC. As protein: CASSPGTSGTGTQFF.

The chain links TRBV19 to TRBJ2-3; 9 positions match TRBD2. CDR3 size: 16 residues. V gave up 6 bases and J gave up 3 bases; unmatched junction bases: 10. Looked up from germline, CDR1 is LNHDA and CDR2 is SQIVND (reference sequence). CDR3 in amino acids: CASRHLSGGVTDTQYF. The CDR3 DNA reads as TGTGCCAGTAGACACCTTAGCGGGGGAGTTACAGATACGCAGTATTTT.

The CDR3 sequence: CASSPRPRQETQYF. For the CDR3, the DNA is TGTGCCAGCTCACCACGTCCTCGCCAAGAGACCCAGTACTTC. J is TRBJ2-5 and V is TRBV18, with D hard to call. This CDR3 contains 14 residues. CDR1 KGHSH and CDR2 LQKENI come from the germline V gene. The ends were cut back, 1 base at V and 1 base at J, with 7 bases in the middle.

The chain recombines TRBV2 with TRBJ1-1, with D maybe TRBD1 (5 bases). The CDR3 runs 12 residues. Deletions cut 3 bases from V and 4 bases from J, with 6 bases between. CDR1 and CDR2 (germline): SNHLY, FYNNEI. CDR3 amino acids: CASSDDSTEAFF. CDR3 in DNA: TGTGCCAGCAGTGACGACAGCACTGAAGCTTTCTTT. The variable domain in full, with the rest retrieved from reference TRBV2 and TRBJ1-1, is EPEVTQTPSHQVTQMGQEVILRCVPISNHLYFYWYRQILGQKVEFLVSFYNNEISEKSEIFDDQFSVERPDGSNFTLKIRSTKLEDSAMYFCASSDDSTEAFFGQGTRLTVV.

This chain connects TRBV5-4 to TRBJ1-1, with D perhaps matching TRBD1 (6 bases). The CDR3 loop spans 15 amino acids. The germline V gene encodes CDR1 SGHNT and CDR2 YYREEE (reference sequence). V was cut by 3 bases and J by 1 base, with 13 bases left in between. CDR3 sequence: CASSSKTGGNTEAFF. CDR3 DNA: TGTGCCAGCAGCTCAAAGACAGGAGGGAACACTGAAGCTTTCTTT.

This clone turned up a few times. The V call is TRBV9, the J call TRBJ2-7, with 13 bases that match TRBD2. Trimming cost V 3 bases and J 3 bases; bases outside gene matches: 3. CDR3 length equals 15 residues. Germline assignment: CDR1 SGDLS and CDR2 YYNGEE. CDR3 region: CASSGLAGGSYEQYF. CDR3 in DNA: TGTGCCAGCAGCGGACTAGCGGGAGGTAGCTACGAGCAGTACTTC.

For this clone: Mismatch with germline at one junction end may stem from a read error. CDR3: CASGEGARSNQPQHF. For the CDR3, the DNA is TGTGCCAGCGGTGAGGGGGCGAGGAGCAATCAGCCCCAGCATTTT. This chain uses TRBV2 with TRBJ1-5; 7 positions agree with TRBD1. This CDR3 contains 15 residues. Germline V gives CDR1 SNHLY, CDR2 FYNNEI.

V and J are TRBV2 and TRBJ2-2, with D possibly TRBD1 on 6 matching bases. V was shortened by 8 bases and J by 2 bases, with 9 bases between the two germline ends. The CDR3 length is 13 residues. Germline V gene sequence: CDR1 SNHLY, CDR2 FYNNEI. As DNA, the CDR3 is TGTGCCAGCCGACAGGATAACACCGGGGAGCTGTTTTTT. Translating it yields CASRQDNTGELFF. The whole variable domain, filled in from reference TRBV2 and TRBJ2-2, reads EPEVTQTPSHQVTQMGQEVILRCVPISNHLYFYWYRQILGQKVEFLVSFYNNEISEKSEIFDDQFSVERPDGSNFTLKIRSTKLEDSAMYFCASRQDNTGELFFGEGSRLTVL.

The rearrangement joins TRBV6-1 to TRBJ2-7; D not certain. Trimming left V 8 bases short and J 6 bases short, with 14 bases between. Germline-derived CDR1 and CDR2 are MNHNS and SASEGT. The CDR3 spans 12 residues. The CDR3 nucleotides read TGTGCCAGCCTAGGTTCTGTACGCGAGCAGTACTTC. Protein: CASLGSVREQYF.

This chain uses TRBV7-8 with TRBJ1-1; 8 nucleotides match TRBD1. The CDR3 is 14 residues long. CDR1 SGHVS and CDR2 FQNEAQ come from the germline V gene. Germline trimming cut 5 bases from V and 5 bases from J; bases unmatched to any gene: 7. The CDR3 nucleotides read TGTGCCAGCAGCCCCCAGGGGGCGGGAACTGAAGCTTTCTTT. Translation gives CASSPQGAGTEAFF.

The V call is TRBV6-1, the J call TRBJ2-7; 9 bases are shared with TRBD1. The CDR3 runs to 14 residues. The V gene's germline CDR1 is MNHNS and CDR2 SASEGT. V was pared by 5 bases and J by 2 bases, with 4 bases of the junction left unmatched. Here the CDR3 reads CASSRDRVAYEQYF. CDR3 DNA sequence: TGTGCCAGCAGTCGGGACAGGGTGGCCTACGAGCAGTACTTC.

This clone was recorded only once. The V and J genes are TRBV5-4 and TRBJ2-1; the match to TRBD1 covers 10 bases. Germline CDR1 SGHNT, CDR2 YYREEE (reference sequence). The CDR3 is made up of 16 amino acids. V trimming: 4 bases; J trimming: 2 bases; junction bases outside the gene matches: 6. CDR3 nucleotides: TGTGCCAGCAGCGAAACCGGGACAGGGGCCTACAATGAGCAGTTCTTC. Its protein is CASSETGTGAYNEQFF. Together with reference TRBV5-4 and TRBJ2-1, the CDR3 gives the full variable domain: ETGVTQSPTHLIKTRGQQVTLRCSSQSGHNTVSWYQQALGQGPQFIFQYYREEENGRGNFPPRFSGLQFPNYSSELNVNALELDDSALYLCASSETGTGAYNEQFFGPGTRLTVL.

This clone was counted a single time. The rearrangement links TRBV11-3 to TRBJ2-1; 8 bases match TRBD2. The CDR3 totals 15 residues. J lost 9 bases, V lost 1 base, and 8 bases had no gene match. Germline lookup yields CDR1 SGHNT and CDR2 YENEEA. CDR3 region: CASSLAGGSIGEQFF. The CDR3, as DNA: TGTGCCAGCAGCTTAGCGGGAGGGTCGATCGGTGAGCAGTTCTTC.

The chain joins TRBV6-5 to TRBJ2-7, with D perhaps matching TRBD2 (5 bases). The CDR3 totals 14 residues. V was trimmed by 6 bases and J by 1 base, leaving 13 bases between them. Germline CDR1 reads MNHEY; CDR2 reads SVGAGI. This chain's CDR3 is CASRDGLSSYEQYF. The CDR3, as DNA: TGTGCCAGCAGGGATGGACTTTCTTCCTACGAGCAGTACTTC.

The genes are TRBV2 and TRBJ1-4; a possible D gene is TRBD1 (5 bases). Germline V lookup: CDR1 SNHLY, CDR2 FYNNEI. The CDR3 has 13 amino acids. V dropped 1 base and J dropped 11 bases, with 11 bases sitting between them. The CDR3 nucleotides read TGTGCCAGCAGTGAAGGGGGGGTTGGGAAACTGTTTTTT. Its protein is CASSEGGVGKLFF.

The chain combines TRBV7-3 with TRBJ2-7; D remains ambiguous. Trimming took off 2 bases at V and 6 bases at J, with 11 bases between the two ends. Germline assignment: CDR1 SGHTA and CDR2 FQGTGA. There are 13 residues in the CDR3. The CDR3 DNA reads TGTGCCAGCAGCTTAGGAGCGACCTCCGAGCAGTACTTC. The encoded protein is CASSLGATSEQYF.

The chain combines TRBV28 with TRBJ2-7, with 7 bases aligning to TRBD1. The CDR3 covers 14 residues. CDR1 and CDR2 (germline): MDHEN, SYDVKM. V dropped 5 bases and J dropped 3; count of bases not matched to a gene: 7. Written as DNA, the CDR3 is TGTGCCAGCAGTCCCTCCAGGGGGTTCTACGAGCAGTACTTC. This codes for CASSPSRGFYEQYF. The whole variable domain, remainder taken from reference TRBV28 and TRBJ2-7, is DVKVTQSSRYLVKRTGEKVFLECVQDMDHENMFWYRQDPGLGLRLIYFSYDVKMKEKGDIPEGYSVSREKKERFSLILESASTNQTSMYLCASSPSRGFYEQYFGPGTRLTVT.

The V call is TRBV28, the J call TRBJ2-7; possibly TRBD2 for D (5 bases). V dropped 6 bases and J dropped 3 bases, with 12 bases sitting between them. Germline assignment: CDR1 MDHEN and CDR2 SYDVKM. This CDR3 comprises 13 residues. The CDR3 DNA is TGTGCCAGCAGCCTCGTCACTAGCTACGAGCAGTACTTC. Translated: CASSLVTSYEQYF.

In the case of this clone: Its ends do not fully match the called genes, so a read error is possible. This chain uses TRBV29-1 with TRBJ2-1; TRBD2 aligns across 12 bases. The V gene's germline CDR1 is SQVTM and CDR2 ANQGSEA. CDR3 length: 16 residues. The CDR3 sequence is CSAPDPTSGSYNEQLF. In nucleotides, the CDR3 is TGCAGCGCCCCAGACCCGACTAGCGGGAGTTACAATGAGCAGCTCTTC.

The V and J genes are TRBV4-1 and TRBJ2-7; D not resolved. Deletions cut 0 bases from V and 2 bases from J, with 8 bases between. CDR1 and CDR2 (germline): MGHRA, YSYEKL. The CDR3 consists of 14 residues. The CDR3 sequence: CASSQDAATYEQYF. The CDR3, as DNA: TGCGCCAGCAGCCAAGATGCAGCGACCTACGAGCAGTACTTC.

This clone was counted a single time. The chain carries TRBV10-3 and TRBJ2-7; 7 bases fit TRBD1. V lost 5 bases and J lost 1; bases outside the gene matches: 8. The V gene's germline CDR1 is ENHRY and CDR2 SYGVKD. CDR3 length: 15 amino acids. This CDR3 reads CAISLGDRLSYEQYF. The CDR3 DNA is TGTGCCATCAGTCTTGGGGACAGACTATCCTACGAGCAGTACTTC.

The chain recombines TRBV10-1 with TRBJ2-2, with 9 bases that match TRBD1. CDR3 length: 16 residues. Trimming at V came to 4 bases and at J to 3 bases, leaving 6 bases not matched to a gene. Germline lookup yields CDR1 WNHNN and CDR2 SYGVQD (reference sequence). The CDR3 bases are TGCGCCAGCAGTGTAAATAGACAGGGGGACACCGGGGAGCTGTTTTTT. Its protein is CASSVNRQGDTGELFF.

The chain uses TRBV19 and TRBJ1-2; no firm D call. The CDR3 runs 14 residues. Germline values: CDR1 LNHDA, CDR2 SQIVND (reference sequence). V lost 5 bases and J lost 3, with 13 bases in between. The CDR3 sequence: CASSGSPTHYGYTF. The DNA of the CDR3 is TGTGCCAGTAGTGGTAGCCCGACCCACTATGGCTACACCTTC.

The J gene is TRBJ2-7, the V gene TRBV14, with 9 bases identical to TRBD1. Germline V gives CDR1 SGHDN, CDR2 FVKESK. CDR3 size: 14 residues. Unmatched junction bases numbered 7, after V lost 4 bases and J lost 6 bases. CDR3 in amino acids: CASSLGQGFFEQYF. CDR3 nucleotides: TGTGCCAGCAGCCTCGGACAGGGGTTTTTCGAGCAGTACTTC.

The genes are TRBV6-5 and TRBJ1-5; no clear D. The CDR3 is 14 amino acids. Germline V CDR1 and CDR2: MNHEY, SVGAGI. Trimming cost V 6 bases and J 4 bases, with 13 bases left between them. CDR3 residues: CASSPLAGNQPQHF. The DNA of the CDR3 is TGTGCCAGCAGCCCCTTGGCGGGTAATCAGCCCCAGCATTTT.

The rearrangement links TRBV4-3 to TRBJ1-2; tentatively, D is TRBD1 (6 bases). This CDR3 is 16 amino acids long. Germline values: CDR1 LGHNA, CDR2 YSLEER. Trimming pared 1 base from V and 2 bases from J, leaving 14 bases between. The CDR3 DNA reads as TGCGCCAGCAGCCAAGTTAAGGACAGCGCCAACTATGGCTACACCTTC. The encoded protein is CASSQVKDSANYGYTF.

This clone was counted between two and nine times. V is TRBV19 and J is TRBJ1-2; 8 nucleotides agree with TRBD1. Germline V gene data show CDR1 as LNHDA and CDR2 as SQIVND (reference sequence). The CDR3 loop spans 15 amino acids. Unmatched junction bases numbered 9, after V lost 7 bases and J lost 2 bases. The CDR3 DNA follows: TGTGCCAGTAAGACAGGGGCGCTCACGAACTATGGCTACACCTTC. This codes for CASKTGALTNYGYTF.